This TCR beta chain originates from a study of blood T cell repertoires in COVID-19. Study details: Sources were T cells, B-cell-depleted T cells, or PBMCs; the material itself was cDNA or gDNA.

CDR3 length: 14 amino acids. The V gene's germline CDR1 is SGDLS and CDR2 YYNGEE. Trimming cost V 4 bases and J 5 bases; bases outside gene matches: 7. Enrollment of patients from Seattle took place during active infection, with longitudinal follow-up. Authors' data handling: Using reference gene primer amplification, nucleated cell counts were estimated. Repertoires were generated with immunoSEQ multiplex PCR, while TCRdb's copy carries only in-frame clones and drops some. D and trimming were read from the DNA, whereas the V and J calls and clone size are those reported in that table. The data contain around 190,000 clones, more than 75% of them singletons.

This receptor was identified in a woman in her sixties with COVID-19, enrolled during active disease. The sample consisted of peripheral blood. V is TRBV9 and J is TRBJ2-5; 8 bases align to TRBD1. The CDR3 sequence is CASSPAGGVETQYF. DNA for the CDR3: TGTGCCAGCAGCCCAGCAGGGGGCGTTGAGACCCAGTACTTC.